The 8 T cell receptor beta chains reported below all come from one sample, sequenced in a study of cytomegalovirus exposure and HLA in healthy donors. The PCR ran on 60 Vbeta and 13 Jbeta primers. The method was immunoSEQ multiplex PCR; TCRdb's version includes in-frame clones alone and lacks a portion of them. The sample holds 180,000 or so clones, approximately 9.5% seen once. Sequencing was done on a sample of PBMCs. The receptors here all came from a woman aged 25 to 39 in good health and CMV-seropositive.

This rearrangement joins TRBV6-5 to TRBJ1-1; tentative D call: TRBD1 (6 bases). CDR1 is MNHEY, CDR2 SVGAGI, per germline. This CDR3 contains 15 residues. V was cut by 8 bases and J by 0 bases, with 16 bases left in between. The CDR3 loop is CASAPGGALNTEAFF. CDR3 sequence (DNA): TGTGCCAGCGCCCCGGGGGGCGCATTGAACACTGAAGCTTTCTTT.

The chain has TRBV15 and TRBJ2-5; TRBD1 might be the D (5 bases). CDR3 length: 16 residues. Germline V CDR1 and CDR2: LNHNV, YYDKDF (reference sequence). V lost 3 bases, J lost 3 bases, and 17 bases lay in between. The CDR3 reads CATSSLTVHAKETQYF. The CDR3, as DNA: TGTGCCACCAGCAGTTTGACAGTACACGCCAAAGAGACCCAGTACTTC.

This clone was seen more than once but under ten times. This rearrangement joins TRBV27 to TRBJ2-4; perhaps TRBD2 as D (6 bases). CDR3 length: 14 amino acids. Germline CDR1 and CDR2: MNHEY and SMNVEV (reference sequence). Trimming removed 4 bases at V and 7 bases at J, with 14 bases between. CDR3 protein: CASSSRAGGNIQYF. Written as DNA, the CDR3 is TGTGCCAGCAGTTCCCGAGCGGGTGGGAACATTCAGTACTTC.

This clone was seen more than once but under ten times. The chain links TRBV2 to TRBJ2-5; TRBD2 matches 10 bases. Germline CDR1 and CDR2: SNHLY and FYNNEI. After removal of 1 base from V and 7 bases from J, the junction contained 6 bases not matched to a gene. The CDR3 sequence is 15 residues long. The CDR3 sequence is CASSEGLAGEGTQYF. Written as DNA, the CDR3 is TGTGCCAGCAGTGAAGGGCTAGCGGGAGAAGGGACCCAGTACTTC.

This clone was detected a few times. The genes are TRBV15 and TRBJ2-6; 12 bases are a match to TRBD2. The CDR3 sequence is 18 residues long. J lost 4 bases, V lost 3 bases, and 7 bases had no gene match. Germline V CDR1 and CDR2: LNHNV, YYDKDF (reference sequence). The CDR3 reads CATSSVTSGRSGANVLTF. The CDR3 coding sequence is TGTGCCACCAGCAGTGTGACTAGCGGGAGATCGGGGGCCAACGTCCTGACTTTC.

This sequence joins TRBV27 and TRBJ1-2, with D uncertain. V lost 2 bases, J lost 6 bases, and 16 bases lay in between. The V gene's germline CDR1 is MNHEY and CDR2 SMNVEV (reference sequence). The CDR3 consists of 15 residues. CDR3 bases: TGTGCCAGCAGTTTACCGGGGAGCTCAAGCGATGGCTACACCTTC. It is translated as CASSLPGSSSDGYTF.

The chain uses TRBV7-8 and TRBJ2-3; a weak D match, TRBD2 (5 bases). V was shortened by 1 base and J by 4 bases, with 9 bases between the two germline ends. There are 14 residues in the CDR3. Looked up from germline, CDR1 is SGHVS and CDR2 is FQNEAQ. The CDR3 protein is CASSLGGPPDTQYF. CDR3 in DNA: TGTGCCAGCAGCTTAGGAGGGCCGCCAGATACGCAGTATTTT.

This clone was picked up a small number of times. This chain joins TRBV14 and TRBJ2-1, with 10 bases matching TRBD2. Germline CDR1 SGHDN, CDR2 FVKESK. Unmatched junction bases numbered 12, after V lost 6 bases and J lost 7 bases. The CDR3 spans 16 residues. The CDR3 DNA reads as TGTGCCAGCAGATTGACAGGGACTAGCGTAGCGAATGAGCAGTTCTTC. Its translation: CASRLTGTSVANEQFF.